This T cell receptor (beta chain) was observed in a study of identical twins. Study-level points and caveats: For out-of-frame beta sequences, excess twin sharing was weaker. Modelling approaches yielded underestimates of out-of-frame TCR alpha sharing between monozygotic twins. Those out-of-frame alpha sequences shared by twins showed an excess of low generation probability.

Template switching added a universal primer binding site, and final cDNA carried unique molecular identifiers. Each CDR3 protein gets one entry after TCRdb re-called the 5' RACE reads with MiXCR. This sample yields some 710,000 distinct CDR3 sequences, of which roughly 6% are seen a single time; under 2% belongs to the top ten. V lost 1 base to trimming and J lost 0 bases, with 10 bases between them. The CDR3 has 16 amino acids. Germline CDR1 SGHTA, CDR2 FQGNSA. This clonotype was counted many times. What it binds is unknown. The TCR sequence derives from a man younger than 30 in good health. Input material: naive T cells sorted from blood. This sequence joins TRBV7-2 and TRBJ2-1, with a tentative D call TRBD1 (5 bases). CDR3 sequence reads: CASSLVGASSYNEQFF. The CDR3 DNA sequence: TGTGCCAGCAGCTTAGTTGGGGCTAGCTCCTACAATGAGCAGTTCTTC. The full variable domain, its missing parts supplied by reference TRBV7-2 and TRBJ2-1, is GAGVSQSPSNKVTEKGKDVELRCDPISGHTALYWYRQSLGQGLEFLIYFQGNSAPDKSGLPSDRFSAERTGGSVSTLTIQRTQQEDSAVYLCASSLVGASSYNEQFFGPGTRLTVL.